Shown below are 27 T cell receptor beta chains from a single sample sequenced in a study of blood T cell repertoires in COVID-19. Measured with immunoSEQ multiplex PCR; TCRdb has only the in-frame clones, and not every one. The sample yields 150,000 to 200,000 clones, 82% seen once. Sequenced: peripheral blood. All receptors come from a human donor with acute or convalescent COVID-19. The donor label of this sample is uncertain.

J is TRBJ2-2 and V is TRBV5-4, with D uncertain. The germline V gene has CDR1 SGHNT and CDR2 YYREEE (reference sequence). The CDR3 totals 15 residues. The V gene lost 0 bases and the J gene lost 5 bases, with 11 bases spanning the gap. The CDR3 loop reads CASSLGRGLTGELFF. CDR3 nucleotides: TGTGCCAGCAGCTTGGGACGCGGCTTAACCGGGGAGCTGTTTTTT.

V and J are TRBV7-9 and TRBJ1-2, with D uncertain. Deletions cut 1 base from V and 13 bases from J, with 13 bases between. The CDR3 consists of 12 residues. Germline V lookup: CDR1 SEHNR, CDR2 FQNEAQ (reference sequence). The CDR3 reads CASSLESRGGTF. The CDR3 region has the DNA TGTGCCAGCAGCTTAGAATCCCGGGGAGGCACCTTC.

V is TRBV5-6 and J is TRBJ2-7; possibly TRBD2 for D (6 bases). Deletions cut 1 base from V and 1 base from J, with 12 bases between. Per germline, CDR1 SGHDT and CDR2 YYEEEE. This CDR3 contains 15 residues. The CDR3 region is CASSLMGGVSYEQYF. In nucleotides, the CDR3 is TGTGCCAGCAGCTTGATGGGAGGCGTATCCTACGAGCAGTACTTC.

V usage is TRBV25-1 and J usage is TRBJ2-5; D gene uncertain. Trimming removed 4 bases at V and 2 bases at J, with 8 bases between. CDR3 size: 13 residues. CDR1 is MGHDK and CDR2 is SYGVNS in the germline V gene. CDR3 DNA: TGTGCCAGCAGTGCCTTTGAGCAAGAGACCCAGTACTTC. Translating it yields CASSAFEQETQYF.

The chain uses TRBV11-1 and TRBJ2-3, with TRBD2 as a possible D gene (5 bases). Germline CDR1 is SGHAT and CDR2 is FQDESV (reference sequence). The V end was cut by 6 bases, the J end by 2 bases, with 15 bases between. This CDR3 spans 15 amino acids. CDR3 loop: CASRRSTRDTDTQYF. CDR3 nucleotide sequence: TGTGCCAGCAGGCGGAGTACTAGGGACACAGATACGCAGTATTTT.

V and J are TRBV18 and TRBJ1-5; 9 nucleotides line up with TRBD1. The CDR3 totals 17 residues. Germline V CDR1 and CDR2: KGHSH, LQKENI. The ends lost 4 bases at V and 4 bases at J; junction bases unmatched: 11. CDR3 coding DNA: TGTGCCAGCTCACGGACAGGGGCAGGGAGGGGGAATCAGCCCCAGCATTTT. Its protein product is CASSRTGAGRGNQPQHF.

J is TRBJ2-7 and V is TRBV18; 7 positions agree with TRBD2. CDR3 length equals 14 residues. Germline values: CDR1 KGHSH, CDR2 LQKENI. J was trimmed by 2 bases and V by 3 bases; bases with no gene match: 4. In nucleotides, the CDR3 is TGTGCCAGCTCACCCCTAGCGGAGACCTACGAGCAGTACTTC. It translates to CASSPLAETYEQYF.

V gene TRBV28 combines with J gene TRBJ1-1, with D unresolved. From germline, CDR1 is MDHEN and CDR2 SYDVKM. Trimming removed 5 bases from V and 1 base from J, with 8 bases in between. CDR3 length equals 13 residues. The CDR3 coding sequence is TGTGCCAGCAGTGCCCACGGGAACACTGAAGCTTTCTTT. Its translation is CASSAHGNTEAFF.

This chain connects TRBV6-5 to TRBJ2-1, with TRBD2 identical over 12 bases. Germline CDR1 is MNHEY and CDR2 is SVGAGI. The CDR3 has 16 amino acids. The V and J ends lost 0 bases and 7 bases, in that order; junction bases with no gene match: 4. The CDR3 here is CASSYSFTSGRNEQFF. For the CDR3, the DNA is TGTGCCAGCAGTTACTCGTTTACTAGCGGGAGGAATGAGCAGTTCTTC.

The rearrangement uses TRBV6-2 or TRBV6-3 and TRBJ2-1; the match to TRBD2 covers 13 bases. CDR3 length: 17 amino acids. Germline V gene lookup returns CDR1 MNHEY and CDR2 SVGEGT. V trimming: 5 bases; J trimming: 1 base; junction bases outside the gene matches: 5. The CDR3 sequence: CASSPGTSGASYNEQFF. The CDR3 region has the DNA TGTGCCAGCAGTCCCGGGACTAGCGGGGCTTCCTACAATGAGCAGTTCTTC.

The rearrangement links TRBV27 to TRBJ2-5; a weak D match, TRBD1 (6 bases). Trimming left V 4 bases short and J 7 bases short, with 10 bases between. Germline V gene lookup returns CDR1 MNHEY and CDR2 SMNVEV (reference sequence). This CDR3 region has 12 residues. DNA for the CDR3: TGTGCCAGCAGTTCCCAGGGGATGACCCAGTACTTC. Protein sequence: CASSSQGMTQYF.

The chain uses TRBV6-5 and TRBJ2-3; D unclear. Trimming pared 8 bases from V and 2 bases from J, leaving 17 bases between. Germline V gene data show CDR1 as MNHEY and CDR2 as SVGAGI. This CDR3 comprises 15 residues. Written as DNA, the CDR3 is TGTGCCAGCGCTCGAAGGAGCGCTTACACAGATACGCAGTATTTT. Protein sequence: CASARRSAYTDTQYF.

The rearrangement uses TRBV6-5 and TRBJ2-2; 9 bases map to TRBD2. V lost 6 bases, J lost 5 bases, and 7 bases stayed unmatched. Looked up from germline, CDR1 is MNHEY and CDR2 is SVGAGI. This CDR3 has 15 amino acids. The CDR3: CASRVTSGLTGELFF. In nucleotides, the CDR3 is TGTGCCAGCAGGGTGACTAGCGGACTGACCGGGGAGCTGTTTTTT.

The chain carries TRBV7-9 and TRBJ2-1; 7 bases fit TRBD2. This CDR3 comprises 18 residues. Germline V gene lookup returns CDR1 SEHNR and CDR2 FQNEAQ (reference sequence). Unmatched junction bases numbered 12, after V lost 1 base and J lost 3 bases. CDR3 DNA sequence: TGTGCCAGCAGCTTAGTTCGCGGGAGTAGGCCCCTCTACAATGAGCAGTTCTTC. It translates to CASSLVRGSRPLYNEQFF.

This clone occurred a few times. This chain links TRBV5-1 with TRBJ1-4; 8 bases line up with TRBD1. CDR1 SGHRS and CDR2 YFSETQ come from the germline V gene. V lost 3 bases to trimming and J lost 11 bases; unmatched junction nucleotides: 3. The CDR3 has 12 amino acids. CDR3 nucleotides: TGCGCCAGCAGCTCGGACAGGGTGAAACTGTTTTTT. Its translation: CASSSDRVKLFF.

This chain uses TRBV10-3 with TRBJ1-1; maybe TRBD1 (6 bases). Germline values: CDR1 ENHRY, CDR2 SYGVKD. This CDR3 is built from 14 residues. Trimming took off 5 bases at V and 1 base at J, with 11 bases between the two ends. The CDR3 DNA reads as TGTGCCATCAGTCGAGGGGGTGGGAACACTGAAGCTTTCTTT. This codes for CAISRGGGNTEAFF.

This chain links TRBV19 with TRBJ1-2; 8 bases line up with TRBD1. The length of the CDR3 is 15 residues. With V trimmed by 3 bases and J by 4 bases, 7 bases remained unmatched. Germline V gene lookup returns CDR1 LNHDA and CDR2 SQIVND (reference sequence). CDR3 protein: CASSIISGQAYGYTF. The CDR3 region has the DNA TGTGCCAGTAGTATTATATCGGGACAGGCCTATGGCTACACCTTC.

This clone has more than one count but fewer than ten. The J gene is TRBJ2-6, the V gene TRBV4-2; 9 bases line up with TRBD1. Trimming cost V 3 bases and J 4 bases; bases outside gene matches: 7. From germline, CDR1 is LGHNA and CDR2 YNFKEQ. The CDR3 length is 17 residues. CDR3 protein: CASSQRDRAAGANVLTF. In DNA, the CDR3 is TGTGCCAGCAGCCAGAGGGACAGGGCGGCGGGGGCCAACGTCCTGACTTTC.

The J gene is TRBJ1-5, the V gene TRBV30; a possible D gene is TRBD1 (5 bases). V lost 4 bases and J lost 2, with 21 bases in between. Germline CDR1 and CDR2: GTSNPN and SVGIG (reference sequence). The CDR3 length is 17 residues. The CDR3 DNA sequence: TGTGCCTGGACCACTAAGGGGCAGAGATCTCGCAATCAGCCCCAGCATTTT. Its protein product is CAWTTKGQRSRNQPQHF.

V usage is TRBV4-2 and J usage is TRBJ2-7; TRBD2 matches at 9 bases. The junction had 8 bases not matched to a gene; V was cut back by 2 bases and J by 12 bases. CDR3 size: 13 residues. Germline assignment: CDR1 LGHNA and CDR2 YNFKEQ. The CDR3 nucleotides are TGTGCCAGCAGCCAAAGACTAGCGGATTCAACGTACTTC. Its translation: CASSQRLADSTYF.

With respect to this clone: Other DNA sequences from this sample encode an identical CDR3 as well. V is TRBV24-1 and J is TRBJ2-2, with TRBD2 matching 10 bases. The J segment lost 2 bases and the V segment lost 6 bases, leaving 2 bases of the junction unmatched. There are 15 residues in the CDR3. The germline V gene has CDR1 KGHDR and CDR2 SFDVKD. In DNA form, the CDR3 reads TGTGCCACCAGTCGGACTAGCGGCAACACCGGGGAGCTGTTTTTT. Translation: CATSRTSGNTGELFF.

The gene calls are TRBV7-8 and TRBJ2-1; maybe TRBD1 (5 bases). The CDR3 has 15 amino acids. V lost 6 bases and J lost 0, with 12 bases in between. CDR1 is SGHVS and CDR2 is FQNEAQ in the germline V gene. The CDR3 bases are TGTGCCAGCAGACCAAGGGGTAGCTCCTACAATGAGCAGTTCTTC. It is translated as CASRPRGSSYNEQFF. The full variable domain, completed using reference TRBV7-8 and TRBJ2-1, is GAGVSQSPRYKVAKRGQDVALRCDPISGHVSLFWYQQALGQGPEFLTYFQNEAQLDKSGLPSDRFFAERPEGSVSTLKIQRTQQEDSAVYLCASRPRGSSYNEQFFGPGTRLTVL.

This clone came up once. The J gene is TRBJ2-3, the V gene TRBV9, with TRBD2 identical over 13 bases. The junction had 6 bases not matched to a gene; V was cut back by 4 bases and J by 4 bases. Germline V lookup: CDR1 SGDLS, CDR2 YYNGEE. The CDR3 consists of 16 residues. The CDR3 here is CASSPRTSGRSDTQYF. As DNA, the CDR3 is TGTGCCAGCAGCCCTCGGACTAGCGGGAGATCAGATACGCAGTATTTT.

This clone was observed a handful of times. This rearrangement joins TRBV3-1 (or the pseudogene TRBV3-2) to TRBJ1-1; no reliable D call. Germline values: CDR1 LGHDT, CDR2 YNNKEL (reference sequence). This CDR3 spans 13 amino acids. V lost 4 bases and J lost 1, with 7 bases in between. This CDR3 is CASSPSSNTEAFF. Here the CDR3 DNA reads TGTGCCAGCAGCCCATCATCGAACACTGAAGCTTTCTTT.

V and J are TRBV4-1 and TRBJ1-4; D might be TRBD1 (5 bases). In germline, CDR1 is MGHRA, CDR2 YSYEKL. The CDR3 runs 15 residues. Trimming left V 4 bases short and J 7 bases short, with 16 bases between. CDR3 nucleotides: TGCGCCAGCAGCCCCCCTTTGGGGCGCGGTGAAAAACTGTTTTTT. Translated, it gives CASSPPLGRGEKLFF.

The chain is built from TRBV6-5 and TRBJ1-2, with a weak D call TRBD1 (6 bases). The CDR3 length is 14 residues. V was shortened by 5 bases and J by 4 bases, with 14 bases between the two germline ends. Germline assignment: CDR1 MNHEY and CDR2 SVGAGI. The CDR3 spells CASSRDKVAYGYTF. In DNA, the CDR3 is TGTGCCAGCAGTCGGGACAAGGTCGCCTATGGCTACACCTTC.

The chain employs TRBV7-9 and TRBJ1-1, with TRBD1 as a possible D gene (6 bases). This CDR3 spans 14 amino acids. V was shortened by 6 bases and J by 1 base, with 12 bases between the two germline ends. CDR1 SEHNR and CDR2 FQNEAQ come from the germline V gene (reference sequence). The CDR3 spells CASSFQGTNTEAFF. The CDR3 DNA reads as TGTGCCAGCAGTTTCCAGGGGACGAACACTGAAGCTTTCTTT.